These T cell receptor beta chains were read from a single sample in a study of cytomegalovirus exposure and HLA in healthy donors. Repertoires were generated with immunoSEQ multiplex PCR, while TCRdb's copy carries only in-frame clones and drops some. This sample has around 190,000 clones; around 81% occur once, and the top ten carry around 1.9%. The sequenced sample was PBMCs. These receptors were taken from a man aged 25-45 years in good health and CMV-seronegative. CDR3s leave out the opening cysteine and the closing phenylalanine or tryptophan. The D gene is left open where the match is weak.

TRBV28	TRBJ1-3	.	ASSLSTGFTGNTIY
TRBV28	TRBJ2-1	TRBD2	ASSSPRRGDYNEQF
TRBV5-1	TRBJ2-3	.	ASRPLETSTDTQY
TRBV28	TRBJ2-7	TRBD2	ASIQQGLAGVSYEQY
TRBV2	TRBJ1-2	TRBD1	ASSPRPTGQGGNGYT
TRBV19	TRBJ1-1	TRBD1	ASSLHRGMNTEAF
TRBV6-1	TRBJ2-7	.	AGGHEQY
TRBV7-6	TRBJ2-7	.	ASSQGLTSYEQY
TRBV28	TRBJ1-5	TRBD1	ASSWTGYNQPQH
TRBV7-9	TRBJ1-2	.	ASSLVLGTNYGYT
TRBV5-1	TRBJ2-7	.	ASSFGNEQY
TRBV11-3	TRBJ1-1	.	ASSLDRGQPEAF
TRBV6-5	TRBJ2-7	.	ASSYQASHEQY
TRBV5-1	TRBJ1-1	.	ASSLPNTEAF
TRBV28	TRBJ1-6	.	ASSFRQGSSSPLH
TRBV2	TRBJ2-5	TRBD2	ASRRGSGSRETQY
TRBV7-7	TRBJ2-2	TRBD1	ASSLTSTGGYGGELF
TRBV5-1	TRBJ1-4	.	ASSLEGSGNNEKLF
TRBV11-2	TRBJ2-7	TRBD2	ASSWGLAGIGSSYEQY
TRBV4-1	TRBJ2-7	.	ASSQKIEAEQY
TRBV9	TRBJ1-2	TRBD1	ASSADRPHGYT
TRBV5-1	TRBJ1-1	TRBD1	AGRADRGNFMNTEAF
TRBV6-5	TRBJ2-7	TRBD1	ASRRDRMTGEQY
TRBV6-1	TRBJ2-7	TRBD2	ASSDSTSAPYEQY
TRBV13	TRBJ2-1	.	ASSSTGGLYNEQF
TRBV14	TRBJ2-7	TRBD2	ASSQQLTSGVWEQY
TRBV6-4	TRBJ1-2	TRBD1	ASSDSTFRGFDGYT
TRBV5-5	TRBJ2-3	TRBD2	ASSLTGLGFTDTQY
TRBV29-1	TRBJ1-1	TRBD1	SVDPTGVNTEAF
TRBV2	TRBJ2-1	TRBD2	ASSPSGSGLVEQF
TRBV6-1	TRBJ2-1	TRBD2	ASSEIPSGSYEQF
TRBV30	TRBJ1-6	.	AWSGQEDSPLH
TRBV7-3	TRBJ2-1	.	ASSLNSDEQF
TRBV2	TRBJ1-1	.	ASRRQKNTEAF
TRBV29-1	TRBJ2-1	TRBD2	SAREGNEQF
TRBV4-2	TRBJ2-3	TRBD2	ASSQDLSGRGPQY
TRBV19	TRBJ2-7	TRBD2	ASRLAATYEQY
TRBV10-1	TRBJ2-1	.	ASSRGSNEQF
TRBV5-1	TRBJ2-2	TRBD1	ASSRSGTDFTGELF
TRBV9	TRBJ1-4	TRBD1	ASSRQGAEKLF
TRBV6-4	TRBJ2-1	TRBD2	ASSEAGGSYNEQF
TRBV19	TRBJ1-5	TRBD1	ASSHRGNSNQPQH
TRBV4-1	TRBJ1-5	.	ASSQGWGGNQPQH
TRBV5-4	TRBJ2-7	TRBD2	ASSLGGLAGITYEQY
TRBV5-6	TRBJ1-1	.	ASSLAVRAPNTEAF
TRBV19	TRBJ1-1	TRBD1	ASSSQGDTEAF
TRBV5-1	TRBJ1-1	.	ASSNAGATEAF
TRBV10-1	TRBJ2-2	.	ASSEGQNTGELF
TRBV27	TRBJ2-7	TRBD1	ASSRDSFPTYEQY
TRBV15	TRBJ1-1	.	ATSREGAQDTEAF
TRBV11-3	TRBJ2-7	TRBD1	ARNYWDRSYEQY
TRBV19	TRBJ1-2	.	ASSIQHRVNYGYT
TRBV19	TRBJ2-1	.	ASLSGYNEQF
TRBV11-2	TRBJ2-1	TRBD2	ASSLPRDGRTYNEQF
TRBV9	TRBJ1-4	.	ASSVAPDSELF